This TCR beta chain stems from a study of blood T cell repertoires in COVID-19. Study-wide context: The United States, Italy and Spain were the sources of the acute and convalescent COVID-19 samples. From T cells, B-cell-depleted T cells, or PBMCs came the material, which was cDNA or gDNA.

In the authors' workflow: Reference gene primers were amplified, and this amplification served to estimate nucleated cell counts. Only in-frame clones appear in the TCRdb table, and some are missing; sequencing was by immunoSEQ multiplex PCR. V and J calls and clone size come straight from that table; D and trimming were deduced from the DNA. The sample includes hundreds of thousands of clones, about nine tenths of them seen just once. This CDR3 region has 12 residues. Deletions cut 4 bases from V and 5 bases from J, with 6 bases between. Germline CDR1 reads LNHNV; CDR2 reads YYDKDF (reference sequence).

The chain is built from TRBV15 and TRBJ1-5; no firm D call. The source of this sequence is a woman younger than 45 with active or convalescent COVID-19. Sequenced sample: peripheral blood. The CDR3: CATSMEYQPQHF. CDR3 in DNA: TGTGCCACCAGCATGGAGTATCAGCCCCAGCATTTT. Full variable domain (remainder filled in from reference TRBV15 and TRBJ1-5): DAMVIQNPRYQVTQFGKPVTLSCSQTLNHNVMYWYQQKSSQAPKLLFHYYDKDFNNEADTPDNFQSRRPNTSFCFLDIRSPGLGDTAMYLCATSMEYQPQHFGDGTRLSIL.